Listed below are T cell receptor beta chains from one sample, sequenced in a study of cytomegalovirus exposure and HLA in healthy donors. Clones were read by immunoSEQ multiplex PCR, and TCRdb kept only the in-frame ones, dropping some. The sample lists under 75,000 clones, 92% seen once, with 5.3% in the top ten. The sample comprised PBMCs. The receptor set was obtained from a young man in good health and CMV-seropositive. CDR3s include the opening cysteine and the closing phenylalanine or tryptophan. A D gene is named only where the DNA matches it firmly. Rows give clone size only sometimes, using once, few, many, or a class for an expanded clone.

v_gene	d_gene	j_gene	abundance	CDR3nt	CDR3aa
TRBV5-1	-	TRBJ1-1	-	TGCGCCAGCAGCTTGAGCGGGGGGCTGAACACTGAAGCTTTCTTT	CASSLSGGLNTEAFF
TRBV2	-	TRBJ2-3	-	TGTGCCAGCAGTGAGAGACAGGGCACAGATACGCAGTATTTT	CASSERQGTDTQYF
TRBV7-2	TRBD1	TRBJ2-1	-	TGTGCCAGCATAACCGGGACAGGTAGTCATGAGCAGTTCTTC	CASITGTGSHEQFF
TRBV7-3	-	TRBJ2-1	-	TGTGCCAGCAGCTTAGGGGAGAATGAGCAGTTCTTC	CASSLGENEQFF
TRBV27	-	TRBJ1-4	once	TGTGCCAGCAGTTTCCTAGGGGAGGATGAAAAACTGTTTTTT	CASSFLGEDEKLFF
TRBV5-1	TRBD2	TRBJ2-3	-	TGCGCCAGCAGCTCATCCGTCACCGGGACTAGCGGGAGCAGCACAGATACGCAGTATTTT	CASSSSVTGTSGSSTDTQYF
TRBV6-4	-	TRBJ2-1	-	TGTGCCAGCAGTGACTCTGGGGGTGCGGGAGAGCAGTTCTTC	CASSDSGGAGEQFF
TRBV5-1	-	TRBJ2-7	-	TGCGCCAGCAGCTTGGAGTCGGACAACCTCTACGAGCAGTACTTC	CASSLESDNLYEQYF
TRBV9	TRBD2	TRBJ2-1	-	TGTGCCAGCAGCTTTGGGACTAGCGGAAACAATGAGCAGTTCTTC	CASSFGTSGNNEQFF
TRBV29-1	TRBD2	TRBJ2-7	-	TGCAGCGTTGAGGGTAGCGGGCTCTACGAGCAGTACTTC	CSVEGSGLYEQYF